This is a list of T cell receptor beta chains from one sample in a study of blood T cell repertoires in COVID-19. Data came from immunoSEQ multiplex PCR; TCRdb stores just in-frame clones and leaves some out. The top ten hold 6% to 8% of the sample, which has 200,000 to 300,000 clones, 80% to 90% seen once. Sequencing input: peripheral blood. The receptors derive from a woman of 80 years or more with COVID-19, enrolled during active disease. Both conserved end residues are part of each CDR3. D genes are given only for firm matches. Clone sizes are given selectively: once, few, many, or a class where the clone is expanded.

clone_size j_call v_call d_call cdr3_nt cdr3_aa
. TRBJ2-7 TRBV15 TRBD1 TGTGCCACCAGCAGAGGTAGGGGACAGGAACACGAGCAGTACTTC CATSRGRGQEHEQYF
. TRBJ2-6 TRBV19 . TGTGCCAGTAGTAGGGGACTGGGAACTTCTGGGGCCAACGTCCTGACTTTC CASSRGLGTSGANVLTF
. TRBJ1-5 TRBV24-1 . TGTGCCACCAGTGAGTCGGGAAATCAGCCCCAGCATTTT CATSESGNQPQHF
once TRBJ1-3 TRBV2 . TGTGCCAGCAGTGAACATTCGGCAGGGCGCGGAAACACCATATATTTT CASSEHSAGRGNTIYF
. TRBJ1-4 TRBV28 . TGTGCCAGCAGTTTAGCCCAGACACATAATGAAAAACTGTTTTTT CASSLAQTHNEKLFF
. TRBJ1-2 TRBV29-1 . TGCAGCGTTGAGAGGGACAACTCCTATGGCTACACCTTC CSVERDNSYGYTF
. TRBJ1-1 TRBV3-1/TRBV3-2 . TGTGCCAGCAGCCCATCACTAGGAAGGCGGCCTGAAGCTTTCTTT CASSPSLGRRPEAFF
. TRBJ2-1 TRBV19 TRBD2 TGTGCCAGTAGTACCAGGACTAGCGGGATTCAAGAGCAGTTCTTC CASSTRTSGIQEQFF
. TRBJ1-1 TRBV19 . TGTGCCAGTAAACCTGCCGGACAGATGAACACTGAAGCTTTCTTT CASKPAGQMNTEAFF
. TRBJ1-1 TRBV5-1 . TGCGCCAGCAGCTTGAATCAGTACACTGAAGCTTTCTTT CASSLNQYTEAFF
. TRBJ1-4 TRBV19 . TGTGCCAGTAGTACGGGGATTGCTAATGAAAAACTGTTTTTT CASSTGIANEKLFF
. TRBJ1-5 TRBV6-5 . TGTGCCAGCAGACGGGACTTCAATAGCAATCAGCCCCAGCATTTT CASRRDFNSNQPQHF
. TRBJ1-3 TRBV6-6 TRBD1 TGTGCCAGCAGTCGACGGGACAGAACTATCTCTGGAAACACCATATATTTT CASSRRDRTISGNTIYF
. TRBJ1-3 TRBV6-1 . TGTGCCAGCAGTTCCGGACTCGACTCTGGAAACACCATATATTTT CASSSGLDSGNTIYF
. TRBJ1-5 TRBV2 TRBD1 TGTGCCAGCAGTTATGGACAGGGAGGCCAGCCCCAGCATTTT CASSYGQGGQPQHF
. TRBJ1-4 TRBV11-2 . TGTGCCAGCAGCAGAGCCCCAAATGAAAAACTGTTTTTT CASSRAPNEKLFF
. TRBJ1-5 TRBV28 . TGTGCCAGCAGCCACAGGAAGGGGAGGGGTAGCAATCAGCCCCAGCATTTT CASSHRKGRGSNQPQHF
. TRBJ2-7 TRBV7-2 . TGTGCCAGCAGCTTAGGCGGTCAGGGGCGGGAGCAGTACTTC CASSLGGQGREQYF
. TRBJ2-1 TRBV29-1 TRBD2 TGCAGCGTTGGAGTCGGGGGGTACAATGAGCAGTTCTTC CSVGVGGYNEQFF
. TRBJ2-3 TRBV5-1 . TGCGCCAGCAGCTTGCGGGGGTCTAGCACAGATACGCAGTATTTT CASSLRGSSTDTQYF
few TRBJ1-2 TRBV10-3 . TGTGCCATCAGTGCATTAGAGGGGGACTATGGCTACACCTTC CAISALEGDYGYTF
. TRBJ2-3 TRBV18 . TGTGCCAGCTCACCGGGCGGAGGGACGGGGACCACAGATACGCAGTATTTT CASSPGGGTGTTDTQYF
. TRBJ1-1 TRBV5-4 . TGTGCCAGCAGAGCTCAGGCGATGAACACTGAAGCTTTCTTT CASRAQAMNTEAFF
. TRBJ1-1 TRBV25-1 TRBD1 TGTGCCAGCAGGGGACAGACGAACACTGAAGCTTTCTTT CASRGQTNTEAFF
. TRBJ2-7 TRBV5-5 TRBD1 TGTGCCAGCACCCCGGGACAGGGGGTTTACGAGCAGTACTTC CASTPGQGVYEQYF
. TRBJ1-1 TRBV24-1 . TGTGCCACCATGGGGGGGAACACTGAAGCTTTCTTT CATMGGNTEAFF
few TRBJ2-7 TRBV5-1 TRBD1 TGCGCCAGCAGCTTGGGGGCCGGGACAGGGCCTTACGAGCAGTACTTC CASSLGAGTGPYEQYF
. TRBJ1-4 TRBV7-2 . TGTGCCAGCAGCTTACGACCGATACCACAGAGAACTAATGAAAAACTGTTTTTT CASSLRPIPQRTNEKLFF
few TRBJ1-1 TRBV5-1 . TGCGCCAGCAGCTTGAGCCCGGGGAACACTGAAGCTTTCTTT CASSLSPGNTEAFF
once TRBJ1-2 TRBV2 TRBD1 TGTGCCAGCAGAGAAACAGGGGTCTATGGCTACACCTTC CASRETGVYGYTF
. TRBJ2-7 TRBV7-9 TRBD1 TGTGCCAGCAGCCCGACCGACAGGGGGCGGGTTGCCGAGCAGTACTTC CASSPTDRGRVAEQYF
few TRBJ1-5 TRBV30 . TGTGCCTGGAGTGGGAACAGTAATCAGCCCCAGCATTTT CAWSGNSNQPQHF
few TRBJ1-1 TRBV18 . TGTGCCAGCTCCCCCCAGGGCGGCACTGAAGCTTTCTTT CASSPQGGTEAFF
. TRBJ1-2 TRBV19 . TGTGCCAGTAGTACCGGACTGGATGGCTACACCTTC CASSTGLDGYTF
. TRBJ2-1 TRBV5-1 . TGCGCCAGCAGCTCGCCGACTAATGAGCAGTTCTTC CASSSPTNEQFF
. TRBJ1-2 TRBV11-2 . TGTGCCAGCAGTCGGGTCTCCTATGGCTACACCTTC CASSRVSYGYTF
once TRBJ1-2 TRBV3-1/TRBV3-2 TRBD1 TGTGCCAGCAGCCAAGGCCCCTCGGGACAGGGGATTGGCTACACCTTC CASSQGPSGQGIGYTF
. TRBJ1-6 TRBV4-3 . TGCGCCAGCAGCCAAGAGGCCAGTAGCATACGGGCCCTCCACTTT CASSQEASSIRALHF
. TRBJ1-1 TRBV11-3 . TGTGCCAGCAGCTTAGGGGGCGTGAACACTGAAGCTTTCTTT CASSLGGVNTEAFF
. TRBJ2-1 TRBV9 . TGTGCCAGCAGCGGGGCCTACCATGAGCAGTTCTTC CASSGAYHEQFF
. TRBJ2-5 TRBV7-2 . TGTGCCAGCAGCTTACAGGGCTTGCAAGAGACCCAGTACTTC CASSLQGLQETQYF
once TRBJ2-1 TRBV6-4 TRBD2 TGTGCCAGCAGTGGGGACTACCCCTCCGATGAGCAGTTCTTC CASSGDYPSDEQFF
few TRBJ1-2 TRBV5-1 . TGCGCCAGCAGCGAAGGACGGGGAGGCGGTGGCTACACCTTC CASSEGRGGGGYTF
few TRBJ2-3 TRBV20-1 . TGCAGTGCTAGAGTCTCCGAGGCGCAGTATTTT CSARVSEAQYF
. TRBJ1-1 TRBV2 . TGTGCCAGCAGATACAGGGCGGTTGATTTCTTT CASRYRAVDFF
few TRBJ1-2 TRBV9 . TGTGCCAGCAGCGTTATGGGGGGTTGGGAGGATGGCTACACCTTC CASSVMGGWEDGYTF
once TRBJ2-5 TRBV5-1 TRBD2 TGCGCCAGCAGCTTGGCCACTAGCTGGACTAGCGGGAGGGAGACCCAGTACTTC CASSLATSWTSGRETQYF
. TRBJ1-3 TRBV14 TRBD1 TGTGCCAGCAGCCAAGGACAGGGGCGGAAAGGAGGAAACACCATATATTTT CASSQGQGRKGGNTIYF
. TRBJ2-1 TRBV18 . TGTGCCAGCTCACCACCCGGCGGTTCAAGCTCCTACAATGAGCAGTTCTTC CASSPPGGSSSYNEQFF
. TRBJ2-1 TRBV9 TRBD2 TGTGCCAGCAGCGTATCTACGGGGGGGAAGGCTGAGCAGTTCTTC CASSVSTGGKAEQFF
. TRBJ2-4 TRBV5-1 . TGCGCCAGCAGCAGAAGACTAGGGGTTTCAGCCAAAAACATTCAGTACTTC CASSRRLGVSAKNIQYF
. TRBJ1-3 TRBV2 TRBD1 TGTGCCAGCAGTACAAACAGGGGCACCATATATTTT CASSTNRGTIYF
. TRBJ2-4 TRBV28 TRBD1 TGTGCCAGCAGTTCCGTCGTCCTTAGGGGACAGGGGGCGAAAGCAGCCAAAAACATTCAGTACTTC CASSSVVLRGQGAKAAKNIQYF
. TRBJ1-1 TRBV12-3/TRBV12-4 . TGTGCCAGCAGCCAGGACACTTACACTGAAGCTTTCTTT CASSQDTYTEAFF
. TRBJ1-2 TRBV10-3 . TGTGCCATCAGTGAGTCAAGGCCTTCGGGGGGCTATGGCTACACCTTC CAISESRPSGGYGYTF
. TRBJ2-1 TRBV7-2 . TGTGCCAGCAGCTTAGCAGGAGGGAACATCGGTGAGCAGTTCTTC CASSLAGGNIGEQFF
. TRBJ1-1 TRBV7-9 . TGTGCCAGCAGCTACGATTCGAGGGCCTCCGCTTTCTTT CASSYDSRASAFF
once TRBJ2-5 TRBV6-2/TRBV6-3 . TGTGCCAGCAGTTACTCCCGAGCGACCCAGTACTTC CASSYSRATQYF
few TRBJ1-5 TRBV10-2 TRBD1 TGCGCCACCCACTCCGGGACAGGGTATCAGCCCCAGCATTTT CATHSGTGYQPQHF